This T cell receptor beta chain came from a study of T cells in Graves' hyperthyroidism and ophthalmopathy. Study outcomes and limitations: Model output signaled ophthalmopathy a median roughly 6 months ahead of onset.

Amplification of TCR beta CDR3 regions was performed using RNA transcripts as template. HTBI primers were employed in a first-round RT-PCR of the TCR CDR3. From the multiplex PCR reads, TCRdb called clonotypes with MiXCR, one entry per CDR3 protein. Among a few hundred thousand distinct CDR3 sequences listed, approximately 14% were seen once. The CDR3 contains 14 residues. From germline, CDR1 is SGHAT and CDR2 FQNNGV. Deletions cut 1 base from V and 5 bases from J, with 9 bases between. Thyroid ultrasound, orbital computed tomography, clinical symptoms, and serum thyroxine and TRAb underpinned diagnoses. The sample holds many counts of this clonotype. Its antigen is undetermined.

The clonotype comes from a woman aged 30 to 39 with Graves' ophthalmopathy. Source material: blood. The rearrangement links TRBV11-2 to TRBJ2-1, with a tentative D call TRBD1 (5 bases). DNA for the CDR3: TGTGCCAGCAGCTTAGGCAGGGCAAACAATGAGCAGTTCTTC. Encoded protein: CASSLGRANNEQFF.